This T cell receptor beta chain was obtained from a study of T-cell reconstitution after alpha-beta-depleted transplantation in children. This clonotype was seen repeatedly, ten times or more. Germline V gene lookup returns CDR1 DFQATT and CDR2 SNEGSKA (reference sequence). V gave up 0 bases and J gave up 0 bases; unmatched junction bases: 8. The CDR3 contains 18 residues. TCRbeta library construction was performed incorporating unique molecular identifiers. A single record per CDR3 protein comes from TCRdb applying MiXCR to the PCR reads. The sample yields about 610,000 distinct CDR3 sequences, about 10% seen once.

Sequences were derived from PBMCs from the stem cell graft donor, sampled from the stem cell graft. V is TRBV20-1 and J is TRBJ2-6; 7 bases match TRBD1. The receptor was isolated from a human donor who donated a stem cell graft to a child with acute myeloid leukemia. The CDR3 sequence: CSARDPLDRSSGANVLTF. The CDR3 nucleotides read TGCAGTGCTAGAGATCCCCTGGACAGGAGCTCTGGGGCCAACGTCCTGACTTTC.